This T cell receptor (beta chain) emerged from a study of metastatic and nonmetastatic thyroid tumors. About the study: Repertoire comparisons spanned blood and tumor or nodule tissue from malignant and benign thyroid patients. Study conclusions and caveats: It was reportedly found that TCR beta diversity was significantly higher in malignant thyroid tumors than in benign nodules, a difference seen in both blood and tumor samples.

MiXCR re-clonotyped the PCR reads for TCRdb. The sample has tens of thousands of clones, 19% seen once. Thyroid surgery was preceded by no treatment in any patient. This clone was counted ten times or more. What it recognizes is unknown. Trimming left V 4 bases short and J 5 bases short, with 12 bases between. This CDR3 has 13 amino acids. Germline-derived CDR1 and CDR2 are SGHNT and YYREEE (reference sequence). The chain links TRBV5-4 to TRBJ1-2, with unresolved D. Sequencing was done on a sample of blood. The TCR originated in a female donor with papillary thyroid cancer or a benign thyroid nodule (not recorded which). Some clones in this sample may be carry-over from other donors' samples. The CDR3, as DNA: TGTGCCAGCAGCGTCCCGGGGAATTATGGCTACACCTTC. Protein sequence: CASSVPGNYGYTF. The full variable domain, in which reference TRBV5-4 and TRBJ1-2 provide the parts outside the CDR3, is ETGVTQSPTHLIKTRGQQVTLRCSSQSGHNTVSWYQQALGQGPQFIFQYYREEENGRGNFPPRFSGLQFPNYSSELNVNALELDDSALYLCASSVPGNYGYTFGSGTRLTVV.